This paragraph covers one T cell receptor (beta chain) sequence. Antigen: not known. This entry is derived from a study of shared clonotypes between healthy human individuals. The assay used deep level. Here immunoSEQ multiplex PCR was the method, and the copy in TCRdb shows in-frame clones only, minus some. The data hold about 670,000 clones, with approximately 75% observed a single time. Study results and limitations: Clonotype sharing levels among donors were expected to vary with sequencing depth. In general, naive subsets displayed greater estimated richness than memory subsets did.

The clonotype was recovered from a woman in her twenties or thirties in good health. The sequenced sample was memory CD4+ T cells sorted from blood. Subset noted: CD45RA-negative fraction.

The CDR3 DNA reads as TGCGCCAGCAGCCAAGAAATAGGGGGGAACGAGCAGTACTTC. Its translation is CASSQEIGGNEQYF. This rearrangement joins TRBV4-1 to TRBJ2-5; D tentatively fits TRBD1 or TRBD2 (6 bases each). The DNA end lines up better with TRBJ2-7; the J call may be wrong. The length of the CDR3 is 14 residues. In germline, CDR1 is MGHRA, CDR2 YSYEKL.